This T cell receptor (beta chain) came from a study of blood T cell repertoires in COVID-19. Study at large: Sample material is recorded as cDNA or gDNA derived from T cells, B-cell-depleted T cells, or PBMCs.

In the original processing: Researchers report that nucleated cell counts were estimated from reference gene primer amplification. Assay used: immunoSEQ multiplex PCR; TCRdb lists only in-frame clones, some missing. The V and J calls and clone size come from that table; D and trimming were worked out from the DNA. The sample includes around 70,000 clones, 75% to 85% of them seen just once. The germline gives CDR1 SGHDT, CDR2 YYEEEE. V lost 4 bases and J lost 5; bases outside the gene matches: 14. The CDR3 covers 16 residues. Source material: peripheral blood. The J gene is TRBJ1-1, the V gene TRBV5-6, with TRBD1 identical over 7 bases. The sequence came from a woman in her seventies with acute or convalescent COVID-19. CDR3 sequence reads: CASSIAGRGQRTEAFF. The CDR3 DNA follows: TGTGCCAGCAGCATCGCGGGAAGGGGGCAGAGAACTGAAGCTTTCTTT.